The 21 T cell receptor beta chains below all came from one sample that was sequenced in a study of Ad26.COV2.S vaccination and SARS-CoV-2 variants. The method was immunoSEQ multiplex PCR; TCRdb's version includes in-frame clones alone and lacks a portion of them. The table lists 350,000 to 500,000 clones, roughly 90% of them singletons. Treatment meaning: around 19 received Ad26.COV2.S at low or high dose, single or two shots; roughly five received placebo; per-sample allocation not given. All samples were drawn on day 63, counting from the first vaccine or placebo injection. Sequenced material: peripheral blood, taken in a trial of Ad26.COV2.S vaccine versus placebo. These receptors were collected from a person aged 18-60 years who received the Ad26.COV2.S COVID-19 vaccine or a placebo.

This rearrangement joins TRBV7-9 to TRBJ1-2; D call uncertain. The V gene's germline CDR1 is SEHNR and CDR2 FQNEAQ (reference sequence). V dropped 4 bases and J dropped 4 bases, with 19 bases sitting between them. This CDR3 is built from 16 residues. The CDR3 reads CASSSINLATVYGYTF. CDR3 nucleotide sequence: TGTGCCAGCAGCTCAATAAACCTCGCGACCGTCTATGGCTACACCTTC.

The chain couples TRBV28 to TRBJ2-7; no definite D call. The CDR3 consists of 11 residues. The V end was cut by 5 bases, the J end by 1 base, with 3 bases between. CDR1 and CDR2 from the germline V gene are MDHEN and SYDVKM. In DNA, the CDR3 is TGTGCCAGCAGTCAATCCTACGAGCAGTACTTC. Protein product: CASSQSYEQYF.

The chain uses TRBV6-5 and TRBJ2-1, with D perhaps matching TRBD1 (6 bases). Trimming removed 7 bases from V and 8 bases from J, with 9 bases in between. Per the germline V gene, CDR1 is MNHEY and CDR2 is SVGAGI. The CDR3 covers 11 residues. DNA of the CDR3: TGTGCCAGCACCCAGGGGCATGAGCAGTTCTTC. It yields the protein CASTQGHEQFF.

The chain is built from TRBV6-2 or TRBV6-3 and TRBJ1-1; possibly TRBD1 for D (6 bases). This CDR3 region has 13 residues. Per germline, CDR1 MNHEY and CDR2 SVGEGT. The V end lost 4 bases, the J end lost 7 bases, and 13 bases lay between the germline ends. CDR3 DNA: TGTGCCAGCAGTTCCTACAGGGTGGGTGAAGCTTTCTTT. It specifies CASSSYRVGEAFF.

This clone was detected only a few times. The chain couples TRBV30 to TRBJ2-1; 12 nucleotides agree with TRBD2. Germline lookup yields CDR1 GTSNPN and CDR2 SVGIG (reference sequence). The CDR3 has 14 amino acids. J gave up 7 bases and V 3 bases, and 4 bases lay outside the gene matches. In nucleotides, the CDR3 is TGTGCCTGGAGCCGGACTAGCGGGGCTAATGAGCAGTTCTTC. Its translation: CAWSRTSGANEQFF. Full variable domain (missing parts from reference TRBV30 and TRBJ2-1): SQTIHQWPATLVQPVGSPLSLECTVEGTSNPNLYWYRQAAGRGLQLLFYSVGIGQISSEVPQNLSASRPQDRQFILSSKKLLLSDSGFYLCAWSRTSGANEQFFGPGTRLTVL.

This clone was counted a single time. The chain employs TRBV24-1 and TRBJ1-1; maybe TRBD1 (6 bases). Germline V gene lookup returns CDR1 KGHDR and CDR2 SFDVKD. CDR3 length: 12 residues. Deletions cut 5 bases from V and 7 bases from J, with 10 bases between. CDR3 sequence (DNA): TGTGCCACCAGTGCCACGACAGGTGAAGCTTTCTTT. Its translation is CATSATTGEAFF.

The V call is TRBV19, the J call TRBJ2-5, with a possible D match to TRBD2 (5 bases). Germline assignment: CDR1 LNHDA and CDR2 SQIVND (reference sequence). V lost 1 base to trimming and J lost 4 bases, with 7 bases between them. The CDR3 has 13 residues. The CDR3 sequence is CASSIGERETQYF. DNA of the CDR3: TGTGCCAGTAGTATAGGGGAGAGAGAGACCCAGTACTTC.

The rearrangement joins TRBV19 to TRBJ2-1, with 8 bases matching TRBD1. This CDR3 comprises 19 residues. CDR1 and CDR2 (germline): LNHDA, SQIVND (reference sequence). J was trimmed by 4 bases and V by 2 bases; bases with no gene match: 16. CDR3 region: CASSISGPQGAPPYNEQFF. CDR3 in DNA: TGTGCCAGTAGTATATCGGGTCCTCAGGGGGCTCCCCCTTACAATGAGCAGTTCTTC.

This clone was recorded once. The chain uses TRBV9 and TRBJ1-6; the match to TRBD1 covers 9 bases. V was pared by 5 bases and J by 7 bases, with 4 bases of the junction left unmatched. This CDR3 contains 14 residues. Germline CDR1 reads SGDLS; CDR2 reads YYNGEE. In DNA, the CDR3 is TGTGCCAGCAGAACCGGGACAGGGAATTCACCCCTCCACTTT. This encodes CASRTGTGNSPLHF. Supplemented by reference TRBV9 and TRBJ1-6, the full variable domain reads DSGVTQTPKHLITATGQRVTLRCSPRSGDLSVYWYQQSLDQGLQFLIQYYNGEERAKGNILERFSAQQFPDLHSELNLSSLELGDSALYFCASRTGTGNSPLHFGNGTRLTVT.

This chain links TRBV6-2 or TRBV6-3 with TRBJ2-5; 7 bases map to TRBD2. From germline, CDR1 is MNHEY and CDR2 SVGEGT. CDR3 length equals 15 residues. After removal of 5 bases from V and 2 bases from J, the junction contained 8 bases not matched to a gene. CDR3 coding DNA: TGTGCCAGCAGTCGAGGGACCGGGAGGCAAGAGACCCAGTACTTC. It translates to CASSRGTGRQETQYF.

J is TRBJ1-1 and V is TRBV6-6; D is possibly TRBD1 (5 bases). This CDR3 spans 14 amino acids. Trimming stripped 6 bases from V and 3 bases from J, with 14 bases between. Germline CDR1 is MNHNY and CDR2 is SVGAGI (reference sequence). The CDR3 coding sequence is TGTGCCAGCAGACGTTGGGGCGCGGACACTGAAGCTTTCTTT. Translating gives CASRRWGADTEAFF.

This rearrangement joins TRBV5-6 to TRBJ1-3; the D is unclear. Germline assignment: CDR1 SGHDT and CDR2 YYEEEE. There are 14 residues in the CDR3. V lost 1 base, J lost 2 bases, and 7 bases lay in between. The DNA for the CDR3 is TGTGCCAGCAGCTTGACAGATCCTGGAAACACCATATATTTT. This translates into CASSLTDPGNTIYF. Complete variable domain (other parts from reference TRBV5-6 and TRBJ1-3): DAGVTQSPTHLIKTRGQQVTLRCSPKSGHDTVSWYQQALGQGPQFIFQYYEEEERQRGNFPDRFSGHQFPNYSSELNVNALLLGDSALYLCASSLTDPGNTIYFGEGSWLTVV.

The gene calls are TRBV25-1 and TRBJ2-3; no definite D call. This CDR3 is built from 11 residues. Looked up from germline, CDR1 is MGHDK and CDR2 is SYGVNS. Trimming took off 4 bases at V and 6 bases at J, with 5 bases between the two ends. CDR3 nucleotides: TGTGCCAGCAGTGTAGGGGATACGCAGTATTTT. This gives the protein CASSVGDTQYF.

The gene calls are TRBV6-5 and TRBJ2-7; 10 bases line up with TRBD1. In germline, CDR1 is MNHEY, CDR2 SVGAGI. V was pared by 6 bases and J by 6 bases, with 5 bases of the junction left unmatched. The CDR3 is made up of 13 amino acids. This chain's CDR3 is CASRTRQGAEQYF. The CDR3 nucleotides are TGTGCCAGCAGAACTCGACAGGGGGCCGAGCAGTACTTC.

This clone was seen once. The chain links TRBV6-6 to TRBJ2-3; D uncertain. Germline V CDR1 and CDR2: MNHNY, SVGAGI (reference sequence). The CDR3 runs to 16 residues. With 2 bases removed from V and 0 bases from J, the gap between germline ends came to 12 bases. The CDR3 nucleotides read TGTGCCAGCAGTTACAGGTCAGCCTCTAGCACAGATACGCAGTATTTT. Residues: CASSYRSASSTDTQYF.

CDR3 sequence (DNA): TGTGCCAGCAGCCGGGCGGGAGTGGTTACCGGGGAGCTGTTTTTT. It encodes CASSRAGVVTGELFF. The gene calls are TRBV3-1 (or the pseudogene TRBV3-2) and TRBJ2-2; 7 bases are a match to TRBD2. J gave up 5 bases and V 4 bases, and 7 bases lay outside the gene matches. CDR1 LGHDT and CDR2 YNNKEL come from the germline V gene (reference sequence). The CDR3 runs to 15 residues.

The chain recombines TRBV11-2 with TRBJ1-6; D gene ambiguous. CDR3 length equals 15 residues. Deletions cut 1 base from V and 3 bases from J, with 7 bases between. The germline V gene encodes CDR1 SGHAT and CDR2 FQNNGV. The CDR3 loop reads CASSLGILYNSPLHF. The CDR3 bases are TGTGCCAGCAGCTTAGGTATCCTCTATAATTCACCCCTCCACTTT.

V usage is TRBV5-1 and J usage is TRBJ2-1; D is ambiguous. Germline V CDR1 and CDR2: SGHRS, YFSETQ. Trimming took 0 bases from V and 2 from J, leaving 9 bases between them. CDR3 length: 15 residues. The CDR3 coding sequence is TGCGCCAGCAGCTTGGCCCCCGATGCCTACAATGAGCAGTTCTTC. The encoded protein is CASSLAPDAYNEQFF.

This clone has a single count. Other DNA sequences in this sample translate to the same CDR3. The chain carries TRBV29-1 and TRBJ1-4; D not resolved. V shed 6 bases and J shed 8 bases, with 10 bases lying between them. CDR1 is SQVTM, CDR2 ANQGSEA, per germline. The CDR3 spans 11 residues. The CDR3 nucleotides read TGCAGCGTAGACTCCGGGGAAAAACTGTTTTTT. It encodes CSVDSGEKLFF.

This rearrangement joins TRBV12-3 or TRBV12-4 to TRBJ2-1, with D possibly matching TRBD1 (6 bases). There are 13 residues in the CDR3. Trimming shortened V by 7 bases and J by 6 bases, and 13 bases separated the two germline ends. The CDR3 DNA reads TGTGCCAGCACCTATGGGGGCTTCAATGAGCAGTTCTTC. Its translation is CASTYGGFNEQFF.

J is TRBJ2-2 and V is TRBV6-5; 9 nucleotides line up with TRBD2. There are 15 residues in the CDR3. Germline values: CDR1 MNHEY, CDR2 SVGAGI. Trimming removed 6 bases from V and 5 bases from J; junction bases left unmatched: 7. This CDR3 reads CASRPGLAPTGELFF. Written as DNA, the CDR3 is TGTGCCAGCAGACCCGGACTAGCGCCAACCGGGGAGCTGTTTTTT.